This TCR beta chain was identified in a study of blood T cell repertoires in COVID-19. Study details: Whether acute or convalescent, the COVID-19 samples came from the United States, Italy and Spain. Sample material is recorded as cDNA or gDNA derived from T cells, B-cell-depleted T cells, or PBMCs.

Authors' data handling: Cell counts per sample came from amplifying reference gene primers. Sequencing used immunoSEQ multiplex PCR; TCRdb keeps in-frame clones, though not all of them. That table supplies the V and J calls and clone size; D and trimming were determined from the DNA. The table records some 100,000 clones, roughly 87% of them present only once. Per germline, CDR1 SEHNR and CDR2 FQNEAQ (reference sequence). The length of the CDR3 is 15 residues. The V segment lost 6 bases and the J segment 5 bases; nucleotides outside the gene matches: 9. The sample comprised peripheral blood. The sequence was obtained from a woman between 55 and 75 years old with acute or convalescent COVID-19. The chain has TRBV7-9 and TRBJ1-4, with 7 bases aligning to TRBD1. CDR3 in DNA: TGTGCCAGCAGTCTCAACAGGGGAGGAAATGAAAAACTGTTTTTT. This gives the protein CASSLNRGGNEKLFF.